The 13 T cell receptor beta chains below all came from one sample that was sequenced in a study of PD-L1 blockade in urothelial cancer. Time point here: peripheral blood 6 weeks after treatment start. Libraries were prepared by immunoSEQ multiplex PCR; TCRdb keeps only in-frame clonotypes and omits some of them. This table has about 48,000 clones, about 82% appearing once. The sample in question was PBMCs, obtained around atezolizumab (anti-PD-L1) treatment. These receptors were taken from a man in his 70s with urothelial cancer.

The V call is TRBV5-8, the J call TRBJ2-5; weak D call: TRBD1 (5 bases). The CDR3 sequence is 13 residues long. V lost 4 bases, J lost 2 bases, and 9 bases lay in between. Germline V gene lookup returns CDR1 SGHTS and CDR2 YDEGEE. The CDR3 spells CASSGASQETQYF. In nucleotides, the CDR3 is TGTGCCAGCAGCGGGGCCTCGCAAGAGACCCAGTACTTC.

V usage is TRBV30 and J usage is TRBJ1-2, with a tentative D call TRBD1 (6 bases). There are 14 residues in the CDR3. V lost 0 bases and J lost 4, with 12 bases in between. Germline values: CDR1 GTSNPN, CDR2 SVGIG (reference sequence). DNA for the CDR3: TGTGCCTGGAGTGTACAAGGGGGAAGCTATGGCTACACCTTC. This encodes CAWSVQGGSYGYTF. Full variable domain (remainder filled in from reference TRBV30 and TRBJ1-2): SQTIHQWPATLVQPVGSPLSLECTVEGTSNPNLYWYRQAAGRGLQLLFYSVGIGQISSEVPQNLSASRPQDRQFILSSKKLLLSDSGFYLCAWSVQGGSYGYTFGSGTRLTVV.

This clone was found once. The V and J genes are TRBV2 and TRBJ1-1; 7 nucleotides line up with TRBD1. The CDR3 totals 15 residues. Germline V gives CDR1 SNHLY, CDR2 FYNNEI. V was pared by 5 bases and J by 1 base, with 7 bases of the junction left unmatched. The CDR3 bases are TGTGCCAGCAGTCTCCCCGGGACAGAGAACACTGAAGCTTTCTTT. Translation: CASSLPGTENTEAFF.

This chain uses TRBV9 with TRBJ1-4, with 8 bases that match TRBD1. V dropped 3 bases and J dropped 5; count of bases not matched to a gene: 6. The CDR3 totals 15 residues. CDR1 is SGDLS, CDR2 YYNGEE, per germline. This chain's CDR3 is CASSASGGSNEKLFF. CDR3 nucleotide sequence: TGTGCCAGCAGCGCCTCAGGGGGCTCGAATGAAAAACTGTTTTTT.

This chain links TRBV4-2 with TRBJ1-1; 7 nucleotides align to TRBD1. CDR3 length equals 14 residues. The ends lost 4 bases at V and 3 bases at J; junction bases unmatched: 5. The germline V gene encodes CDR1 LGHNA and CDR2 YNFKEQ. Here the CDR3 reads CASSRNTGDTEAFF. CDR3 bases: TGTGCCAGCAGCCGAAACACAGGGGACACTGAAGCTTTCTTT.

The chain joins TRBV6-6 to TRBJ2-1; possibly TRBD1 for D (6 bases). CDR3 length: 16 residues. Germline V lookup: CDR1 MNHNY, CDR2 SVGAGI (reference sequence). The V gene lost 5 bases and the J gene lost 4 bases, with 18 bases spanning the gap. The CDR3 spells CASSGRDILPYNEQFF. CDR3 bases: TGTGCCAGCAGTGGCCGGGACATCCTACCTTACAATGAGCAGTTCTTC.

The chain has TRBV28 and TRBJ1-1; D is uncertain. This CDR3 contains 13 residues. Trimming removed 1 base at V and 10 bases at J, with 13 bases between. Germline loops: CDR1 MDHEN, CDR2 SYDVKM. The CDR3 reads CASSLFSGRLAFF. CDR3 nucleotide sequence: TGTGCCAGCAGTTTATTCTCAGGCCGCCTAGCTTTCTTT.

This clone was seen once. The J gene is TRBJ2-3, the V gene TRBV18; 8 bases map to TRBD1. The CDR3 runs to 16 residues. The V and J ends lost 6 bases and 6 bases, in that order; junction bases with no gene match: 14. Germline V gene sequence: CDR1 KGHSH, CDR2 LQKENI. This CDR3 reads CASSDGTGWRDDTQYF. The CDR3 DNA is TGTGCCAGCTCGGATGGGACAGGATGGCGTGATGATACGCAGTATTTT.

CDR3 nucleotides: TGCGCCAGCAGCACAACTAGCGGGAGGGCCCACGAGCAGTACTTC. Its translation is CASSTTSGRAHEQYF. This sequence joins TRBV5-1 and TRBJ2-7, with TRBD2 matching 13 bases. Losses at the gene ends were 4 bases for V and 5 bases for J; bases not matched to a gene: 6. The CDR3 loop spans 15 amino acids. Germline V CDR1 and CDR2: SGHRS, YFSETQ.

The chain carries TRBV5-1 and TRBJ2-3; no clear D gene. With 1 base removed from V and 0 bases from J, the gap between germline ends came to 9 bases. Germline CDR1 SGHRS, CDR2 YFSETQ. The CDR3 covers 15 residues. CDR3: CASSLRASSTDTQYF. The CDR3 region has the DNA TGCGCCAGCAGCTTGAGAGCGTCTAGCACAGATACGCAGTATTTT.

The chain combines TRBV18 with TRBJ1-1, with TRBD1 as a possible D gene (6 bases). This CDR3 has 15 amino acids. The V and J ends lost 2 bases and 1 base respectively, with 11 bases between them. Germline assignment: CDR1 KGHSH and CDR2 LQKENI. The CDR3 sequence: CASSPIGQPNTEAFF. CDR3 sequence (DNA): TGTGCCAGCTCACCAATAGGACAGCCGAACACTGAAGCTTTCTTT.

The chain combines TRBV7-8 with TRBJ1-1; D is possibly TRBD1 (6 bases). This CDR3 is 14 amino acids long. With 2 bases removed from V and 5 bases from J, the gap between germline ends came to 12 bases. CDR1 is SGHVS and CDR2 is FQNEAQ in the germline V gene. This chain's CDR3 is CASSLRGRGTEAFF. The CDR3 bases are TGTGCCAGCAGCTTACGCGGGAGGGGGACTGAAGCTTTCTTT.

The chain combines TRBV5-1 with TRBJ2-7, with 7 bases fitting TRBD1. With V trimmed by 3 bases and J by 3 bases, 0 bases remained unmatched. CDR1 and CDR2 (germline): SGHRS, YFSETQ. This CDR3 comprises 12 residues. CDR3 amino acids: CASSWDSYEQYF. CDR3 sequence (DNA): TGCGCCAGCAGCTGGGACAGCTACGAGCAGTACTTC.